This TCR beta chain originates from a study of CD8 T cells in ankylosing spondylitis. There are a few counts of this clonotype. The antigen is undetermined. Looked up from germline, CDR1 is SGHDT and CDR2 is YYEEEE. CDR3 size: 15 residues. The trim removed 2 bases at V and 4 bases at J, leaving 4 bases unmatched. Study-wide results and limits: Significant enrichment of disease-linked clones was reportedly seen in matched ankylosing spondylitis synovial fluid. Earlier authors reported some of these motif variants in reactive arthritis synovial fluid and blood. CD8+ disease-linked clones were present at relatively low frequencies in blood. Ankylosing spondylitis blood appeared to be characterized by a TCR beta motif of eight highly homologous variants.

Making use of molecular barcodes, quantitative 5'-RACE generated TCR beta libraries. A single record per CDR3 protein comes from TCRdb applying MiXCR to the 5' RACE reads. The sample has approximately 400,000 distinct CDR3 sequences; 17% are singletons. Material: blood, either unsorted or a sorted T cell fraction (not recorded which). This clonotype was sampled from a male donor with ankylosing spondylitis. The V and J genes are TRBV5-6 and TRBJ2-2; 8 nucleotides align to TRBD2. CDR3 coding DNA: TGTGCCAGCAGCTTAGCGGGAGTTTTCACCGGGGAGCTGTTTTTT. It specifies CASSLAGVFTGELFF.